This T cell receptor (beta chain) was sequenced during a study of blood T cell repertoires in COVID-19. Study-wide context: Samples representing acute and convalescent COVID-19 were sourced from the United States, Italy and Spain. T cells, B-cell-depleted T cells, or PBMCs supplied cDNA or gDNA.

In the original workflow: Amplified reference gene primers provided the basis for estimating nucleated cell counts. TCRdb's copy holds only in-frame clones and misses some; the assay was immunoSEQ multiplex PCR. The V and J calls and clone size come from that table; D and trimming were worked out from the DNA. The sample shows under 200,000 clones, more than 70% of them seen only once. This TCR was sampled from a man aged 35-49 years with active or convalescent COVID-19. Source material: peripheral blood.

CDR3 region: CASNQGGNQPQHF. The CDR3 region has the DNA TGTGCCAGCAACCAGGGGGGCAATCAGCCCCAGCATTTT. This rearrangement joins TRBV6-5 to TRBJ1-5, with 7 bases matching TRBD1. Germline V gene data show CDR1 as MNHEY and CDR2 as SVGAGI. The ends lost 7 bases at V and 2 bases at J; junction bases unmatched: 2. The CDR3 runs to 13 residues.